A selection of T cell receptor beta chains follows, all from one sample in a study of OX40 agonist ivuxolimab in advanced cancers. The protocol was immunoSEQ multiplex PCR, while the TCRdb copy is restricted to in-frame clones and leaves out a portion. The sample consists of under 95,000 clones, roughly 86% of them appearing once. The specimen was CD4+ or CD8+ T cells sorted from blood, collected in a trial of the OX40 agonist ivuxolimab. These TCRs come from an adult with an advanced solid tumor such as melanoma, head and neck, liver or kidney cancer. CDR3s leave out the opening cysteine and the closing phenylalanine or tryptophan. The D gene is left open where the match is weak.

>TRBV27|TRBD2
ASTSGLAGHEQF
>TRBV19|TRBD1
ASSTTGVGTEAF
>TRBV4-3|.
ASSQLDSGNTIY
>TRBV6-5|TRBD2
ATHSGAYEQY
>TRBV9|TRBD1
ASSLKFTGDGYT
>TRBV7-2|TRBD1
ASSLGSPGTGMDTQY
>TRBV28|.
ASSLSSRRGSYGYT
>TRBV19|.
ASRVQGSNIQY
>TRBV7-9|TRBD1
ASSRGGQGAYEQY
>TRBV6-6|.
ASSLFGAPNQPQH
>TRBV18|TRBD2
ASSPYGGASDTQY
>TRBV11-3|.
ASSRDFWNTGELF
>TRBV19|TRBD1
ASSMYPDRGPYEQY
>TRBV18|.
ASSPSPTDTQY
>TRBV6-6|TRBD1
ASRDRRDTEAF
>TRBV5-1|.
ASSYHPSYPNTEAF
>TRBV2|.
ASSENGLPSTDTQY
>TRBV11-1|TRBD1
ASSLAQGGLDTQY
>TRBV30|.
AWRERQLYNSPLH
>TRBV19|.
ASSSPGGQRNGYT
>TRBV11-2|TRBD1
ASSYRDRATEETQY
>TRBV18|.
ASSPEDNYGYT
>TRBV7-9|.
ASSLGTLSTDGYT
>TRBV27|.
ASSLTHNNSPLH
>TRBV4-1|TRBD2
ASSPTGIGGDEQF
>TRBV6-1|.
ASRREETQY
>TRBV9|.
ASRRGGLDYNEQF
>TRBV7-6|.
ASSPRRDTQY
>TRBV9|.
ASSTEGGSYNEQF
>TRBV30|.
AWSSGNTIY
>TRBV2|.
ASSPKTSYNEQF
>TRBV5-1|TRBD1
ASSPGQGALVYGYT
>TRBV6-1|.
ASTIGRASGELF
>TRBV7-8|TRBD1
ASSPQGDATSSYEQY
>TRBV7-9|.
ASSLGGNTIY
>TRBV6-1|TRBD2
ASRAGDSSTDTQY
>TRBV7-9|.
ASSHAGDRAYEQY
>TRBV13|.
ASSLARGLAKNIQY
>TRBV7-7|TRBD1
ASSPGTGSNTIY
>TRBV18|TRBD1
ASSTLPGQGIRNEQF
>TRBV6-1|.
ASSESWGSSYEQY
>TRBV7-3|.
ASSVDRNTEAF
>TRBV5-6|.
ASSLYPGNTIY
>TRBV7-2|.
ASSFNGKETQY
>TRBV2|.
ASSVAGNSPLH
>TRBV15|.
ATSREGRVGNTEAF
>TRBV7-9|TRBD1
ASSLAAADRGHGYT
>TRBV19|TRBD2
ASSMRASGSGEQF
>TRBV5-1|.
ASSLDSPRGYGYT
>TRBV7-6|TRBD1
ASSLPGTGNEQY
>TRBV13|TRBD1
ASSRTGNEQY
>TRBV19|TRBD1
ASSPGDRLITDTQY